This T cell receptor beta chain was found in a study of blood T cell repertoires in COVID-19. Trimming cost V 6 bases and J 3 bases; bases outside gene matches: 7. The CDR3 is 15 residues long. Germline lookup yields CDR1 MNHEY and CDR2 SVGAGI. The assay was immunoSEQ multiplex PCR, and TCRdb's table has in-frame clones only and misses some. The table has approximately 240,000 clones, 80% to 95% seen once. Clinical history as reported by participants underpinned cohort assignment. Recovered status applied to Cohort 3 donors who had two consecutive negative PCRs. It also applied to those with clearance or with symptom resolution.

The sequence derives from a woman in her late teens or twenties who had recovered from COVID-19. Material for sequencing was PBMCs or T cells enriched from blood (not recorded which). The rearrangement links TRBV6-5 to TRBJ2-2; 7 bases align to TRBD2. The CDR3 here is CASRPSGEDTGELFF. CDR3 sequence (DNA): TGTGCCAGCAGACCAAGCGGGGAGGACACCGGGGAGCTGTTTTTT.